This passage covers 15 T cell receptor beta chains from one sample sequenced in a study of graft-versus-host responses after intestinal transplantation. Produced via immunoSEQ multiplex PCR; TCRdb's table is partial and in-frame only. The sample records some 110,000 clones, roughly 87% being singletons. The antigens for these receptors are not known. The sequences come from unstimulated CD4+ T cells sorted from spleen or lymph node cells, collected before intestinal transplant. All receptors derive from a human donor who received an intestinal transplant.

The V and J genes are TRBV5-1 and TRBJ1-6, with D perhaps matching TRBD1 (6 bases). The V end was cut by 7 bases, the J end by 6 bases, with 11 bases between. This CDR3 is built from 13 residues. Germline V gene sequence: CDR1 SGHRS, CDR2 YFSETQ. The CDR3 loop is CASGTSRNSPLHF. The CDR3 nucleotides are TGCGCCAGCGGGACATCCCGTAATTCACCCCTCCACTTT.

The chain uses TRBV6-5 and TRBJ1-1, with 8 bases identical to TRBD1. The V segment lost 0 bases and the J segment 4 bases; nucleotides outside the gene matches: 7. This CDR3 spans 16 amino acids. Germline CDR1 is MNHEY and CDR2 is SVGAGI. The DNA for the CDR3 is TGTGCCAGCAGTTACTCGACAGGGGTTGTTGTCACTGAAGCTTTCTTT. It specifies CASSYSTGVVVTEAFF.

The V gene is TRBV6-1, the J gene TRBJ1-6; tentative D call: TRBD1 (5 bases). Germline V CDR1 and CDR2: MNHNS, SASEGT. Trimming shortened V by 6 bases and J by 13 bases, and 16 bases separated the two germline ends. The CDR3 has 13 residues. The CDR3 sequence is CASRTSTRGPLHF. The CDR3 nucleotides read TGTGCCAGCAGAACCTCGACCCGGGGGCCCCTCCACTTT.

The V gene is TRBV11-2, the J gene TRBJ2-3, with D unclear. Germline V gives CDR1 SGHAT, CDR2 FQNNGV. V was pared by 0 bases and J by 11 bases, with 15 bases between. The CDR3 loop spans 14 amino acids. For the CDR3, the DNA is TGTGCCAGCAGCTTAGAGAGGACGGCCACCTTGCAGTATTTT. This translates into CASSLERTATLQYF.

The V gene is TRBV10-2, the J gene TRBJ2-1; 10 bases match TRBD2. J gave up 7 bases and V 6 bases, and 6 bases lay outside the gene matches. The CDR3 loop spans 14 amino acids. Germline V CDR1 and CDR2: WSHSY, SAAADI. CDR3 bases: TGCGCCAGCAGGAGCGGGAGGGATTCGAATGAGCAGTTCTTC. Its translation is CASRSGRDSNEQFF.

The CDR3 DNA sequence: TGTGCCAGCAGTTACTCTGAGGGGGGCTATGGCTACACCTTC. Translated: CASSYSEGGYGYTF. The rearrangement links TRBV6-6 to TRBJ1-2, with a tentative D call TRBD1 (6 bases). This CDR3 region has 14 residues. The V gene's germline CDR1 is MNHNY and CDR2 SVGAGI (reference sequence). V was pared by 0 bases and J by 4 bases, with 9 bases between.

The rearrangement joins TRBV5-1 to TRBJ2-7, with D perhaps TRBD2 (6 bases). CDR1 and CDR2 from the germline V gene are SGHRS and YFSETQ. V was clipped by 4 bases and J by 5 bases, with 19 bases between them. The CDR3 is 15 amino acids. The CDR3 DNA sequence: TGCGCCAGCAGCCCTGGGGCGGGACGAGTCGACGAGCAGTACTTC. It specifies CASSPGAGRVDEQYF.

The DNA of the CDR3 is TGTGCCAGCAGTGAAGTCGGGACAGGGGTTAACTATGGCTACACCTTC. Its protein is CASSEVGTGVNYGYTF. The rearrangement links TRBV6-1 to TRBJ1-2; 10 positions match TRBD1. The CDR3 runs to 16 residues. Germline CDR1 and CDR2: MNHNS and SASEGT. V lost 1 base and J lost 1; bases outside the gene matches: 3.

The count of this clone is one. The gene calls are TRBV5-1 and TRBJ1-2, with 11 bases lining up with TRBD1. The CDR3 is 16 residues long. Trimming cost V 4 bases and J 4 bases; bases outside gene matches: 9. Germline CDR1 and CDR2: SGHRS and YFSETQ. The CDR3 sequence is CASSDPGQGEGYGYTF. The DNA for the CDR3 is TGCGCCAGCAGCGATCCGGGACAGGGGGAGGGCTATGGCTACACCTTC. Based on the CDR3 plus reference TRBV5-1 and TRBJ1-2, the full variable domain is KAGVTQTPRYLIKTRGQQVTLSCSPISGHRSVSWYQQTPGQGLQFLFEYFSETQRNKGNFPGRFSGRQFSNSRSEMNVSTLELGDSALYLCASSDPGQGEGYGYTFGSGTRLTVV.

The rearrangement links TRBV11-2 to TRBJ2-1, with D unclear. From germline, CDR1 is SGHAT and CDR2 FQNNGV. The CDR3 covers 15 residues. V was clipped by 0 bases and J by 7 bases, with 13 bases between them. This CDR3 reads CASSLDLPRGNEQFF. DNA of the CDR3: TGTGCCAGCAGCTTAGATTTACCCCGCGGTAATGAGCAGTTCTTC.

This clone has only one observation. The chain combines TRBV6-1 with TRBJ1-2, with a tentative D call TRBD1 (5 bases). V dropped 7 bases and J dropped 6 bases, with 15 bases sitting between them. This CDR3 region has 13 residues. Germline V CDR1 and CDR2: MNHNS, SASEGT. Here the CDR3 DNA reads TGTGCCAGCACCCCGAGGCAGGGTCATGGCTACACCTTC. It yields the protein CASTPRQGHGYTF.

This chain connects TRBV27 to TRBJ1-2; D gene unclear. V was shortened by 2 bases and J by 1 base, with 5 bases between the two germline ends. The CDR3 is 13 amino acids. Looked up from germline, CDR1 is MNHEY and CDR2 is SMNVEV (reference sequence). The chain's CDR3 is CASSLGINYGYTF. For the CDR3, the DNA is TGTGCCAGCAGTTTAGGGATTAACTATGGCTACACCTTC.

In DNA form, the CDR3 reads TGTGCCAGCAGCTTATCCAGGGGTGCTACTGAAGCTTTCTTT. It is translated as CASSLSRGATEAFF. The gene calls are TRBV11-2 and TRBJ1-1, with D tentatively TRBD1 (6 bases). Germline values: CDR1 SGHAT, CDR2 FQNNGV. The CDR3 has 14 residues. Trimming left V 2 bases short and J 5 bases short, with 12 bases between.

CDR3 in amino acids: CASSLKGGTEAFF. The CDR3 DNA is TGTGCCAGCAGTTTGAAGGGGGGCACTGAAGCTTTCTTT. The chain is built from TRBV6-1 and TRBJ1-1; tentative D call: TRBD1 (6 bases). This CDR3 has 13 residues. The ends were cut back, 5 bases at V and 4 bases at J, with 11 bases in the middle. CDR1 and CDR2 from the germline V gene are MNHNS and SASEGT.

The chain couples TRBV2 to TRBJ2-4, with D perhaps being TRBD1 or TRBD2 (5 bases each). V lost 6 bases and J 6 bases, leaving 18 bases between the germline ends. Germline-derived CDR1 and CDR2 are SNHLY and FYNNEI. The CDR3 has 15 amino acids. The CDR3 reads CASSPRGARGNIQYF. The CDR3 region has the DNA TGTGCCAGCAGCCCAAGAGGGGCTCGGGGAAACATTCAGTACTTC.